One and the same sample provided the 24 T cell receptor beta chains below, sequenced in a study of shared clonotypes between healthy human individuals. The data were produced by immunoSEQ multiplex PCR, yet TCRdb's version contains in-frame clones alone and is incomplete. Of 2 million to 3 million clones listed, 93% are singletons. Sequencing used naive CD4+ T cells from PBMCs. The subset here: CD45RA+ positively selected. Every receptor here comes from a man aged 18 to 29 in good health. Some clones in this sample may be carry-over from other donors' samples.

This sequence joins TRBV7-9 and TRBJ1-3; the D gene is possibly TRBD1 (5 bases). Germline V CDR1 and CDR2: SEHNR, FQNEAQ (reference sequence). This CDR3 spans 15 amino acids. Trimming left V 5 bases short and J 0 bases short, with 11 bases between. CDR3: CASSPAGLSGNTIYF. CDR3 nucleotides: TGTGCCAGCAGCCCGGCAGGGCTCTCTGGAAACACCATATATTTT. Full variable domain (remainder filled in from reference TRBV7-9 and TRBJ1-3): DTGVSQNPRHKITKRGQNVTFRCDPISEHNRLYWYRQTLGQGPEFLTYFQNEAQLEKSRLLSDRFSAERPKGSFSTLEIQRTEQGDSAMYLCASSPAGLSGNTIYFGEGSWLTVV.

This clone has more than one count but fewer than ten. The CDR3 here is CASSSGQYNEQFF. CDR3 coding DNA: TGTGCCAGCAGCTCCGGACAGTACAATGAGCAGTTCTTC. J is TRBJ2-1 and V is TRBV7-9; D is perhaps TRBD1 (6 bases). V lost 4 bases and J 4 bases, leaving 8 bases between the germline ends. CDR1 and CDR2 from the germline V gene are SEHNR and FQNEAQ (reference sequence). CDR3 length: 13 amino acids.

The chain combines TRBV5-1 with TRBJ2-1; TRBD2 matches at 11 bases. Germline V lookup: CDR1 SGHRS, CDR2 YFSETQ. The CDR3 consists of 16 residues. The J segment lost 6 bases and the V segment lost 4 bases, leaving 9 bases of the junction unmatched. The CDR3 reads CASSPLAGGPGNEQFF. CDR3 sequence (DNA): TGCGCCAGCAGCCCCTTAGCGGGAGGGCCGGGCAATGAGCAGTTCTTC.

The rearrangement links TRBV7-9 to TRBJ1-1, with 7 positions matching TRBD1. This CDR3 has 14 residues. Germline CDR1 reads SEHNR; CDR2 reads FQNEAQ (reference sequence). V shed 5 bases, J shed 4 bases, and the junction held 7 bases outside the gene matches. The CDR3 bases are TGTGCCAGCAGCCCACCCGGGACAGCCACTGAAGCTTTCTTT. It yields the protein CASSPPGTATEAFF.

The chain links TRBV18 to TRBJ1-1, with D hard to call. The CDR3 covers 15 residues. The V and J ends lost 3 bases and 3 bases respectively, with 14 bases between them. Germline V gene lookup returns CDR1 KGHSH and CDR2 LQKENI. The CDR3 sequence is CASSPSPQVDTEAFF. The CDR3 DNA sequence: TGTGCCAGCTCACCTTCGCCCCAAGTGGACACTGAAGCTTTCTTT.

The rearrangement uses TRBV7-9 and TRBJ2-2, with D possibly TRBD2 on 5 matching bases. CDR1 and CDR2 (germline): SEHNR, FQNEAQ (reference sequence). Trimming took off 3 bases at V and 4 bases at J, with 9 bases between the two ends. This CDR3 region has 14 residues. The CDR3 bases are TGTGCCAGCAGCTTTATAGGAGGCACCGGGGAGCTGTTTTTT. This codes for CASSFIGGTGELFF.

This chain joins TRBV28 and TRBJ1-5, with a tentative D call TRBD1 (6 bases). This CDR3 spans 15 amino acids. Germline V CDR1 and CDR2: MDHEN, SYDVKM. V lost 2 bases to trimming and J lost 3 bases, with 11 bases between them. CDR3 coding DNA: TGTGCCAGCAGTTTAGGGGGGGCCTACAATCAGCCCCAGCATTTT. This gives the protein CASSLGGAYNQPQHF.

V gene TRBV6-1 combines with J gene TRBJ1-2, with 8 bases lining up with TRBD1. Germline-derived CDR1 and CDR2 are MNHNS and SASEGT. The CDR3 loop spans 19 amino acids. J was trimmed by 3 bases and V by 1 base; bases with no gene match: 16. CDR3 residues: CASSEVWDRLSTPYYGYTF. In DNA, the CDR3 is TGTGCCAGCAGTGAAGTTTGGGACAGGTTATCAACACCGTACTATGGCTACACCTTC.

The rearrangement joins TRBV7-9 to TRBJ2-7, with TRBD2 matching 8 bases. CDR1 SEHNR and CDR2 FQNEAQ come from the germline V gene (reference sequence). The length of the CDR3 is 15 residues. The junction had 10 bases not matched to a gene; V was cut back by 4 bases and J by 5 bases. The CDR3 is CASSSRGLESNEQYF. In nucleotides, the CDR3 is TGTGCCAGCAGCTCACGGGGACTAGAGTCCAACGAGCAGTACTTC.

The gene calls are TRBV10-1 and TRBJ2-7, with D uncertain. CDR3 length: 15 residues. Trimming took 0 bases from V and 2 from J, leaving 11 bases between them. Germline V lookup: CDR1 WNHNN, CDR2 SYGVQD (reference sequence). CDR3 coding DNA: TGCGCCAGCAGTGAGTCGAGTAGGCTCGCCTACGAGCAGTACTTC. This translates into CASSESSRLAYEQYF.

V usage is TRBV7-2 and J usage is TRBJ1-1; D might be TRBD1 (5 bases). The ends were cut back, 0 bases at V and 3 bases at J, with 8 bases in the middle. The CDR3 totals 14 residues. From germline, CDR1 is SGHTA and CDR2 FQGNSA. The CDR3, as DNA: TGTGCCAGCAGCTTAGCAGGGGTCGACACTGAAGCTTTCTTT. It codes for CASSLAGVDTEAFF.

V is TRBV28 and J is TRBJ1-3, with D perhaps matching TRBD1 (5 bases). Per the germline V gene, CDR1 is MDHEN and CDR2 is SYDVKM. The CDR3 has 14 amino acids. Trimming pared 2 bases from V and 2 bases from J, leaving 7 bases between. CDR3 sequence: CASSLIGAGNTIYF. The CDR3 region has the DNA TGTGCCAGCAGTTTAATAGGGGCTGGAAACACCATATATTTT. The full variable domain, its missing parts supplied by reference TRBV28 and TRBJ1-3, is DVKVTQSSRYLVKRTGEKVFLECVQDMDHENMFWYRQDPGLGLRLIYFSYDVKMKEKGDIPEGYSVSREKKERFSLILESASTNQTSMYLCASSLIGAGNTIYFGEGSWLTVV.

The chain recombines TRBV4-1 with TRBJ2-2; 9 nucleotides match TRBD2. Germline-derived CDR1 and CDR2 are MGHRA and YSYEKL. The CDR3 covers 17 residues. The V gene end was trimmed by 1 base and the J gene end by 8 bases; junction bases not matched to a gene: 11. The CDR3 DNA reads TGCGCCAGCAGCCAAGCACCCGGGACTAGCTCCCGGGGGGAGCTGTTTTTT. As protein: CASSQAPGTSSRGELFF.

The CDR3 bases are TGTGCCAGCAGTTACTCTGGCGGGGCGGTGGGTGAAAAACTGTTTTTT. Translating gives CASSYSGGAVGEKLFF. The chain joins TRBV6-5 to TRBJ1-4, with TRBD1 as a possible D gene (5 bases). V shed 0 bases and J shed 7 bases, with 15 bases lying between them. Germline V gene sequence: CDR1 MNHEY, CDR2 SVGAGI. This CDR3 has 16 amino acids.

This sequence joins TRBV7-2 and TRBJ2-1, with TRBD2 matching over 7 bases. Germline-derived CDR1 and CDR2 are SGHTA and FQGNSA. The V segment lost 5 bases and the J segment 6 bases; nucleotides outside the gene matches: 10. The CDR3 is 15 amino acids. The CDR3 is CASSLREGGVNEQFF. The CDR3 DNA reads TGTGCCAGCAGCCTACGAGAGGGAGGGGTCAATGAGCAGTTCTTC.

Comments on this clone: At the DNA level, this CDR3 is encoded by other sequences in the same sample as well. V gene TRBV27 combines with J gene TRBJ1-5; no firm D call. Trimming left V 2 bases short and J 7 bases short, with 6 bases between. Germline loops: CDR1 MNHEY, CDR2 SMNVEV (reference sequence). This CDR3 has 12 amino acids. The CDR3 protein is CASSLGGQPQHF. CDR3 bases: TGTGCCAGCAGTTTAGGCGGCCAGCCCCAGCATTTT.

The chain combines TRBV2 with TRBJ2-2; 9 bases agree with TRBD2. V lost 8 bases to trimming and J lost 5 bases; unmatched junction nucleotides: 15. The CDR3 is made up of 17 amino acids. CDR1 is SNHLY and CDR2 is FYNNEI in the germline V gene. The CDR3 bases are TGTGCCAGCCGATTGGAAGCGACTAGCGGAAGGACCGGGGAGCTGTTTTTT. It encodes CASRLEATSGRTGELFF. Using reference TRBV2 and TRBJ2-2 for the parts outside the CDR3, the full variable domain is EPEVTQTPSHQVTQMGQEVILRCVPISNHLYFYWYRQILGQKVEFLVSFYNNEISEKSEIFDDQFSVERPDGSNFTLKIRSTKLEDSAMYFCASRLEATSGRTGELFFGEGSRLTVL.

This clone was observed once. The CDR3 DNA follows: TGTGCCAGCAGGGAGGACAGGGCCGAGCAGTACTTC. Translating it yields CASREDRAEQYF. The gene calls are TRBV2 and TRBJ2-5, with TRBD1 identical over 8 bases. The DNA matches TRBJ2-7 better at its end, which makes the J call doubtful. This CDR3 spans 12 amino acids. Per germline, CDR1 SNHLY and CDR2 FYNNEI.

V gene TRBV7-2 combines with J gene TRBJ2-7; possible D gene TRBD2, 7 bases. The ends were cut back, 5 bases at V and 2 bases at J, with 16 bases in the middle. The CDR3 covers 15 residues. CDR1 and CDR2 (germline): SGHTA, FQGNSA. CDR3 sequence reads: CASSQIWGGPYEQYF. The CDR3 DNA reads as TGTGCCAGCAGCCAAATCTGGGGGGGGCCCTACGAGCAGTACTTC.

The CDR3 protein is CASSLVRDGADTQYF. As DNA, the CDR3 is TGTGCCAGCAGCTTGGTCCGGGACGGGGCAGATACGCAGTATTTT. The V call is TRBV5-4, the J call TRBJ2-3; D may correspond to TRBD1 or TRBD2 (5 bases each). The CDR3 is 15 amino acids. Trimming removed 0 bases from V and 4 bases from J, with 12 bases in between. Germline V lookup: CDR1 SGHNT, CDR2 YYREEE (reference sequence).

The chain's CDR3 is CASRNQGVLTGELFF. The DNA of the CDR3 is TGTGCCAGCAGAAACCAGGGGGTTCTCACCGGGGAGCTGTTTTTT. The chain links TRBV19 to TRBJ2-2; 7 bases map to TRBD1. This CDR3 is built from 15 residues. Losses at the gene ends were 9 bases for V and 4 bases for J; bases not matched to a gene: 11. Germline CDR1 and CDR2: LNHDA and SQIVND (reference sequence).

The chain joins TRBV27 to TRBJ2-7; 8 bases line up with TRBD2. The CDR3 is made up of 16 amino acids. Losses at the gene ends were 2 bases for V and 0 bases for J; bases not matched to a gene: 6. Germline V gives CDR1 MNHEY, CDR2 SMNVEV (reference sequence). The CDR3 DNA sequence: TGTGCCAGCAGTTTAACTTTCGGACTAGCCTCCTACGAGCAGTACTTC. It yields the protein CASSLTFGLASYEQYF.

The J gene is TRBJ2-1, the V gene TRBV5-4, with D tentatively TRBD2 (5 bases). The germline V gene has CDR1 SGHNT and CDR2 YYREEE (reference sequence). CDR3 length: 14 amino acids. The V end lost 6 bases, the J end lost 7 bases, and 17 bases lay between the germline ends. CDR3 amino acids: CASTGSRLGNEQFF. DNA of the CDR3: TGTGCCAGCACGGGGAGTAGGTTAGGTAATGAGCAGTTCTTC.

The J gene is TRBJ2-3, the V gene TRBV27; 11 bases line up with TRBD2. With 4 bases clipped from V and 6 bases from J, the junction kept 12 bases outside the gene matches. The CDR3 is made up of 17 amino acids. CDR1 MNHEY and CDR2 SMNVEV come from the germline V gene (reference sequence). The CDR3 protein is CASSSNGGLAGGDTQYF. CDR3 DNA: TGTGCCAGCAGTTCCAATGGCGGACTAGCGGGCGGGGATACGCAGTATTTT.